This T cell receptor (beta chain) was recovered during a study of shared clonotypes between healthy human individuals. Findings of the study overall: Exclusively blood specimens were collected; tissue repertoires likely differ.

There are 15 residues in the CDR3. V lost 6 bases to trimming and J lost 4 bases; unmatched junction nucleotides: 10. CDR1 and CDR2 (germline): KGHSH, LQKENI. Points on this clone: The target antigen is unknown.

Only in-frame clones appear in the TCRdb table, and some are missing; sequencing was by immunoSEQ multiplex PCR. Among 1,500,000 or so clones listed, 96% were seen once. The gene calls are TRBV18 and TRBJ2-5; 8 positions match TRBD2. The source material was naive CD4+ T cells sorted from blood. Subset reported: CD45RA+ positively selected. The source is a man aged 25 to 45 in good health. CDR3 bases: TGTGCCAGCTCCCTGGGACTAGGTTGGGCAGAGACCCAGTACTTC. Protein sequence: CASSLGLGWAETQYF.